These 9 T cell receptor beta chains originate from one sample sequenced in a study of T cell clonality in common variable immunodeficiency (dated by TCRdb to the mid-2010s). Library method: the immunoSEQ multiplex PCR assay. As stored in TCRdb, this immuneACCESS dataset retains in-frame rearrangements with V and J assigned. A fraction of the clones does not appear; measured against another copy, unresolved V genes explain less than half of the discrepancy, and the remainder lacks a known reason. This sample has about 59,000 clones, none of them a singleton. Of the sample, over 0.8% falls within the top ten clones. The sample taken for sequencing was peripheral blood mononuclear cells. These receptor sequences come from a person between 18 and 75 years old in good health.

In this sample, this clone turned up many times. The sequence runs out 3 residues before the end of the CDR3; the remainder is reconstructed from the germline J gene. The chain is built from TRBV5-6 and TRBJ1-4, with no clear D. The CDR3 sequence is 15 residues long. Germline loops: CDR1 SGHDT, CDR2 YYEEEE. The V and J ends lost 0 bases and 7 bases respectively, with 13 bases between them. CDR3 DNA, as far as it was read: TGTGCCAGCAGCTTGGCGGGGTCAGGCGTTGAAAAA. It is translated as CASSLAGSGVEK. The entire CDR3 sequence reads CASSLAGSGVEKLFF.

The table lists this clone with many counts. The read terminates 3 residues before the CDR3 end, so the remaining end is supplied by the germline J gene. This sample includes further DNA sequences coding for the same CDR3. This chain uses TRBV7-2 with TRBJ1-3, with D perhaps matching TRBD1 (6 bases). The CDR3 runs to 14 residues. Germline V gene data show CDR1 as SGHTA and CDR2 as FQGNSA. The germline V and J ends were trimmed by 3 bases and 9 bases, with 15 bases remaining between them. The CDR3 loop reads CASSFGTGSSTIYF. The sequenced CDR3 bases are TGTGCCAGCAGCTTCGGAACAGGGAGTAGCACC.

This clone has at least ten counts. The sequenced fragment ends 3 residues before the CDR3 boundary, so the rest is inferred from the germline J gene. This chain connects TRBV4-1 to TRBJ1-2; 9 bases align to TRBD1. From germline, CDR1 is MGHRA and CDR2 YSYEKL. The trim removed 6 bases at V and 2 bases at J, leaving 13 bases unmatched. The CDR3 totals 17 residues. The CDR3 DNA, read in part, is TGCGCCAGCAGACTGCCGGGACAGGGACACCTCAACTATGGC. Protein: CASRLPGQGHLNYG. The entire CDR3 sequence reads CASRLPGQGHLNYGYTF.

This clone was seen repeatedly, ten times or more. The missing CDR3 end, 3 residues past where the read stops, is filled in from the germline J gene. The V gene is TRBV19, the J gene TRBJ1-4, with TRBD1 identical over 7 bases. V was clipped by 5 bases and J by 8 bases; unmatched bases: 8. Per germline, CDR1 LNHDA and CDR2 SQIVND (reference sequence). The CDR3 runs 14 residues. The CDR3 sequence is CASSLGGRMEKLFF. The sequenced part of the CDR3 DNA is TGTGCCAGTAGTTTAGGGGGCAGAATGGAAAAA. The complete variable domain, with remaining parts taken from reference TRBV19 and TRBJ1-4, reads DGGITQSPKYLFRKEGQNVTLSCEQNLNHDAMYWYRQDPGQGLRLIYYSQIVNDFQKGDIAEGYSVSREKKESFPLTVTSAQKNPTAFYLCASSLGGRMEKLFFGSGTQLSVL.

Comment on this clone: With the read ending 3 residues before the CDR3 end, the germline J gene is used to fill in that end. This chain joins TRBV18 and TRBJ1-2; D possibly corresponds to TRBD1 (5 bases). Per germline, CDR1 KGHSH and CDR2 LQKENI. The CDR3 extends over 14 amino acids. CDR3 DNA, as far as it was read: TGTGCCAGCTCACCAGGCGGGGGTACAGATACC. Protein: CASSPGGGTDT. The entire CDR3 reads CASSPGGGTDTYTF.

This clone was counted many times. The read finishes 3 residues shy of the CDR3 end, and the germline J gene is used to complete it. The chain joins TRBV14 to TRBJ1-2; 7 bases are shared with TRBD1. CDR1 SGHDN and CDR2 FVKESK come from the germline V gene. This CDR3 region has 12 residues. The CDR3 here is CASSLGQAGYTF. Incomplete CDR3 DNA: TGTGCCAGCAGCTTAGGACAGGCGGGC.

This clone was detected ten times or more. The read is 3 residues too short to cover the CDR3 end, so that end is filled in from the germline J gene. J is TRBJ1-1 and V is TRBV5-4; D might be TRBD1 (5 bases). The CDR3 length is 15 residues. Trimming removed 2 bases from V and 3 bases from J, with 14 bases in between. Germline V gives CDR1 SGHNT, CDR2 YYREEE (reference sequence). CDR3 sequence reads: CASSFRRGVDTEAFF. The sequenced part of the CDR3 DNA is TGTGCCAGCAGCTTTCGGAGGGGCGTGGACACTGAA.

This clone was picked up many times. The CDR3 is cut off 3 residues early in the read; its end comes from the germline J gene. The J gene is TRBJ2-2, the V gene TRBV18, with 9 bases that match TRBD1. CDR3 length equals 15 residues. Germline V gene sequence: CDR1 KGHSH, CDR2 LQKENI. V shed 2 bases and J 6 bases; nucleotides not matched to a gene: 4. The CDR3 bases that were read are TGTGCCAGCTCACCAAGGAGACAGGGGGCCGGGGAG. Amino acids: CASSPRRQGAGE. The CDR3 in its entirety is CASSPRRQGAGELFF.

This clone occurred many times. The read finishes 3 residues shy of the CDR3 end, and the germline J gene is used to complete it. The chain has TRBV4-1 and TRBJ1-2, with 8 positions matching TRBD1. In germline, CDR1 is MGHRA, CDR2 YSYEKL. The CDR3 runs 16 residues. V shed 2 bases and J 4 bases; nucleotides not matched to a gene: 9. CDR3 sequence: CASSQSTGGTFYGYTF. CDR3 DNA (partial): TGCGCCAGCAGCCAAAGTACAGGGGGTACTTTCTATGGC.